Following are 31 T cell receptor beta chains from one sample sequenced in a study of blood T cells in healthy people across ages. Sample-barcoded 5' priming and a J-beta primer mix drove a second PCR of roughly 6 to 12 cycles. TCRdb ran MiXCR on the 5' RACE reads and lists one entry per CDR3 protein. The sample holds roughly 830,000 distinct CDR3 sequences; 55% to 65% are singletons and the top ten take approximately 30%. Sequenced: blood. The source of these receptors is a man aged 25-45 years in good health.

This clonotype was observed a handful of times. The rearrangement links TRBV5-1 to TRBJ1-1; the match to TRBD1 covers 8 bases. The germline CDR1 and CDR2 sequences are SGHRS and YFSETQ. This CDR3 has 14 amino acids. Trimming at V came to 0 bases and at J to 3 bases, leaving 1 base not matched to a gene. CDR3 sequence reads: CASSLDRGDTEAFF. In nucleotides, the CDR3 is TGCGCCAGCAGCTTGGACAGGGGGGACACTGAAGCTTTCTTT.

The chain employs TRBV29-1 and TRBJ2-1; the D gene is possibly TRBD2 (5 bases). Trimming removed 6 bases from V and 10 bases from J, with 16 bases in between. Per germline, CDR1 SQVTM and CDR2 ANQGSEA. The CDR3 consists of 12 residues. For the CDR3, the DNA is TGCAGCGTCGGGGTCGTCTCCTACGAGCAGTTCTTC. Encoded protein: CSVGVVSYEQFF.

The V gene is TRBV7-9, the J gene TRBJ2-5; D may be TRBD1 or TRBD2 (7 bases each). The germline V gene has CDR1 SEHNR and CDR2 FQNEAQ (reference sequence). With 5 bases removed from V and 2 bases from J, the gap between germline ends came to 15 bases. The length of the CDR3 is 15 residues. The CDR3 nucleotides are TGTGCCAGCAGCCGAGCGGGACAGCTACAAGAGACCCAGTACTTC. Amino acids: CASSRAGQLQETQYF.

This clonotype has just a few counts. The J gene is TRBJ2-5, the V gene TRBV24-1; a possible D gene is TRBD1 (5 bases). V shed 5 bases and J shed 3 bases, with 9 bases lying between them. CDR3 size: 13 residues. Germline CDR1 KGHDR, CDR2 SFDVKD. The CDR3 DNA sequence: TGTGCCACCAGTGTCCAGGGTGAAGAGACCCAGTACTTC. Encoded protein: CATSVQGEETQYF.

This rearrangement joins TRBV4-2 to TRBJ1-5; D perhaps matches TRBD1 (5 bases). Trimming pared 0 bases from V and 3 bases from J, leaving 12 bases between. Germline V lookup: CDR1 LGHNA, CDR2 YNFKEQ. The CDR3 loop spans 16 amino acids. Here the CDR3 DNA reads TGTGCCAGCAGCCAAGACGAGACAGAGTTCAATCAGCCCCAGCATTTT. Residues: CASSQDETEFNQPQHF.

CDR3 residues: CASSYSYRLVNTDTQYF. The CDR3 DNA reads TGTGCCAGCAGTTACTCTTACAGGCTAGTCAACACAGATACGCAGTATTTT. The chain links TRBV6-2 or TRBV6-3 to TRBJ2-3; perhaps TRBD1 as D (5 bases). Trimming removed 0 bases from V and 2 bases from J, with 15 bases in between. This CDR3 has 17 amino acids. Germline V gives CDR1 MNHEY, CDR2 SVGEGT.

V gene TRBV29-1 combines with J gene TRBJ1-2; a weak D match, TRBD1 (5 bases). From germline, CDR1 is SQVTM and CDR2 ANQGSEA. CDR3 length: 12 residues. V dropped 7 bases and J dropped 6 bases, with 15 bases sitting between them. CDR3 amino acids: CSAGEGQHGYTF. The CDR3 nucleotides read TGCAGCGCGGGGGAGGGGCAACATGGCTACACCTTC. The full variable domain, completed using reference TRBV29-1 and TRBJ1-2, is SAVISQKPSRDICQRGTSLTIQCQVDSQVTMMFWYRQQPGQSLTLIATANQGSEATYESGFVIDKFPISRPNLTFSTLTVSNMSPEDSSIYLCSAGEGQHGYTFGSGTRLTVV.

As for this clonotype: Compared with germline, one end of the junction differs, possibly owing to a read error. The chain joins TRBV7-7 to TRBJ2-3; D remains ambiguous. From germline, CDR1 is SSHAT and CDR2 FNYEAQ (reference sequence). The CDR3 has 15 amino acids. The CDR3 sequence is CASSRGERSTDTQYF. The CDR3 DNA sequence: TGTGCTAGCAGCCGTGGGGAACGAAGCACAGATACGCAGTATTTT.

This chain links TRBV29-1 with TRBJ2-7; D is ambiguous. V lost 1 base, J lost 4 bases, and 5 bases lay in between. Looked up from germline, CDR1 is SQVTM and CDR2 is ANQGSEA. The CDR3 sequence is 11 residues long. CDR3 residues: CSVEGQYEQYF. The CDR3, as DNA: TGCAGCGTTGAAGGCCAGTACGAGCAGTACTTC.

This clonotype occurred a few times. The chain combines TRBV20-1 with TRBJ1-5; 7 bases line up with TRBD1. After removal of 6 bases from V and 3 bases from J, the junction contained 11 bases not matched to a gene. The germline V gene encodes CDR1 DFQATT and CDR2 SNEGSKA (reference sequence). The CDR3 runs to 15 residues. CDR3: CSAPLRGQLNQPQHF. DNA of the CDR3: TGCAGTGCCCCCTTAAGGGGACAGCTCAATCAGCCCCAGCATTTT.

V is TRBV20-1 and J is TRBJ2-2; perhaps TRBD2 as D (5 bases). Deletions cut 4 bases from V and 7 bases from J, with 19 bases between. Germline-derived CDR1 and CDR2 are DFQATT and SNEGSKA (reference sequence). The CDR3 totals 15 residues. The CDR3 DNA reads as TGCAGTGCTAAGCGGTTACAAATTTCCATCGGGGAGCTGTTTTTT. Translation: CSAKRLQISIGELFF.

This sequence joins TRBV12-3 or TRBV12-4 and TRBJ1-2; 7 nucleotides align to TRBD1. The CDR3 spans 15 residues. J lost 4 bases, V lost 6 bases, and 11 bases had no gene match. The CDR3 sequence: CASRGRDRSFYGYTF. The CDR3 nucleotides read TGTGCCAGCAGGGGTCGGGACAGAAGTTTCTATGGCTACACCTTC.

This clonotype has ten or more counts. The chain joins TRBV28 to TRBJ1-2; 9 bases map to TRBD1. Germline CDR1 reads MDHEN; CDR2 reads SYDVKM. CDR3 length: 13 amino acids. V trimming: 6 bases; J trimming: 3 bases; junction bases outside the gene matches: 2. In DNA form, the CDR3 reads TGTGCCAGCAGCCGGGACAGGGACTATGGCTACACCTTC. It translates to CASSRDRDYGYTF.

This chain joins TRBV7-3 and TRBJ2-1; D might be TRBD2 (7 bases). V shed 1 base and J shed 0 bases, with 19 bases lying between them. This CDR3 has 19 residues. Germline CDR1 reads SGHTA; CDR2 reads FQGTGA. In DNA, the CDR3 is TGTGCCAGCAGCTTAAGGTGGGGGGGCCGGAGGAGCTCCTACAATGAGCAGTTCTTC. As protein: CASSLRWGGRRSSYNEQFF.

As regards this clonotype: One junction end does not reproduce the germline sequence, and a read error may be involved. This chain uses TRBV28 with TRBJ2-7; D is undetermined. The CDR3 has 14 residues. Germline assignment: CDR1 MDHEN and CDR2 SYDVKM. The CDR3 DNA follows: TGTGCCAGCAGTTTGGTCCCCGGATCCTACGGGCAGTACTTC. Translated: CASSLVPGSYGQYF.

The V and J genes are TRBV10-3 and TRBJ2-3; 8 bases agree with TRBD2. The CDR3 contains 15 residues. Germline values: CDR1 ENHRY, CDR2 SYGVKD. Unmatched junction bases numbered 8, after V lost 6 bases and J lost 3 bases. CDR3 coding DNA: TGTGCCATCAGCCGTGCGGGGGGCTCTACAGATACGCAGTATTTT. Its protein is CAISRAGGSTDTQYF.

This clonotype was seen only a few times. V is TRBV7-2 and J is TRBJ1-5; D ambiguous. The CDR3 length is 13 residues. The germline V gene encodes CDR1 SGHTA and CDR2 FQGNSA. V shed 4 bases and J shed 4 bases, with 8 bases lying between them. Written as DNA, the CDR3 is TGTGCCAGCAGCTCATCTGGGAATCAGCCCCAGCATTTT. The encoded protein is CASSSSGNQPQHF.

The chain is built from TRBV6-1 and TRBJ2-7; D may be TRBD1 (5 bases). V lost 2 bases to trimming and J lost 2 bases, with 13 bases between them. CDR3 length equals 15 residues. The germline V gene encodes CDR1 MNHNS and CDR2 SASEGT. The CDR3 here is CASSEIPDIPYEQYF. The CDR3 DNA reads TGTGCCAGCAGTGAAATTCCGGACATCCCCTACGAGCAGTACTTC.

This chain connects TRBV4-2 to TRBJ2-1; D gene ambiguous. CDR3 length equals 12 residues. V gave up 1 base and J gave up 13 bases, with 11 bases separating them. Germline CDR1 and CDR2: LGHNA and YNFKEQ. Here the CDR3 reads CASSQAGETQFF. The CDR3 nucleotides are TGTGCCAGCAGCCAAGCCGGAGAGACCCAGTTCTTC.

This chain uses TRBV10-3 with TRBJ2-3; D gene ambiguous. The germline gives CDR1 ENHRY, CDR2 SYGVKD. V lost 1 base and J lost 0, with 8 bases in between. The CDR3 contains 15 residues. DNA for the CDR3: TGTGCCATCAGTGAGTTCGATTCCAGCACAGATACGCAGTATTTT. Translation gives CAISEFDSSTDTQYF.

This clonotype was picked up a small number of times. The genes are TRBV5-1 and TRBJ2-7; unclear D gene. Germline values: CDR1 SGHRS, CDR2 YFSETQ. With 7 bases removed from V and 5 bases from J, the gap between germline ends came to 19 bases. The CDR3 is 14 amino acids. CDR3 amino acids: CASGARSSENEQYF. The CDR3 DNA reads as TGCGCCAGCGGCGCTAGGAGCTCGGAGAACGAGCAGTACTTC. The full variable domain, rest sourced from reference TRBV5-1 and TRBJ2-7, is KAGVTQTPRYLIKTRGQQVTLSCSPISGHRSVSWYQQTPGQGLQFLFEYFSETQRNKGNFPGRFSGRQFSNSRSEMNVSTLELGDSALYLCASGARSSENEQYFGPGTRLTVT.

This clonotype was detected once. V usage is TRBV4-3 and J usage is TRBJ1-4; D is uncertain. The CDR3 runs to 15 residues. V was cut by 2 bases and J by 8 bases, with 15 bases left in between. Germline lookup yields CDR1 LGHNA and CDR2 YSLEER. The CDR3 reads CASSQRPETWEKLFF. The CDR3, as DNA: TGCGCCAGCAGCCAAAGACCCGAGACCTGGGAAAAACTGTTTTTT.

The chain carries TRBV7-9 and TRBJ2-5; no firm D call. Trimming removed 3 bases from V and 5 bases from J, with 10 bases in between. Germline-derived CDR1 and CDR2 are SEHNR and FQNEAQ (reference sequence). The CDR3 covers 13 residues. CDR3 protein: CASSFATVETQYF. Here the CDR3 DNA reads TGTGCCAGCAGCTTCGCTACTGTCGAGACCCAGTACTTC.

V and J are TRBV7-2 and TRBJ2-4, with 8 bases matching TRBD2. The DNA matches TRBJ2-7 better at its end, which makes the J call doubtful. This CDR3 spans 15 amino acids. Germline V gives CDR1 SGHTA, CDR2 FQGNSA. The CDR3 reads CASSSGLVGAHEQYF. The CDR3 nucleotides are TGTGCCAGCAGCTCGGGACTAGTGGGGGCCCACGAGCAGTACTTC.

The chain joins TRBV3-1 to TRBJ2-1; D might be TRBD1 or TRBD2, each matching 6 bases. There are 17 residues in the CDR3. Germline V gene data show CDR1 as LGHDT and CDR2 as YNNKEL (reference sequence). Trimming removed 4 bases from V and 0 bases from J, with 16 bases in between. The CDR3 loop is CASSRVLGGSSYNEQFF. The CDR3 nucleotides read TGTGCCAGCAGCCGGGTTTTAGGGGGGAGCTCCTACAATGAGCAGTTCTTC.

J is TRBJ2-1 and V is TRBV4-3, with a tentative D call TRBD2 (6 bases). V lost 0 bases and J 0 bases, leaving 15 bases between the germline ends. The germline V gene encodes CDR1 LGHNA and CDR2 YSLEER. The length of the CDR3 is 18 residues. CDR3 bases: TGCGCCAGCAGCCAAGAAGGCATGGAGGGACTCTCCTACAATGAGCAGTTCTTC. Translating it yields CASSQEGMEGLSYNEQFF.

This clonotype occurred a few times. The rearrangement joins TRBV7-3 to TRBJ2-4; tentative D call: TRBD1 (5 bases). The CDR3 totals 13 residues. V lost 8 bases, J lost 4 bases, and 12 bases lay in between. Per the germline V gene, CDR1 is SGHTA and CDR2 is FQGTGA. The DNA of the CDR3 is TGTGCCAGCTCTGGGGCAGATAAAAACATTCAGTACTTC. This encodes CASSGADKNIQYF.

The chain is built from TRBV6-1 and TRBJ1-6; D is ambiguous. CDR1 is MNHNS, CDR2 SASEGT, per germline. V was trimmed by 3 bases and J by 3 bases, leaving 9 bases between them. CDR3 size: 15 residues. CDR3 sequence reads: CASSDQAFYNSPLHF. The DNA of the CDR3 is TGTGCCAGCAGTGACCAGGCTTTCTATAATTCACCCCTCCACTTT.

A few counts support this clonotype. The genes are TRBV18 and TRBJ2-5, with D perhaps matching TRBD1 (6 bases). Trimming removed 4 bases from V and 1 base from J, with 10 bases in between. This CDR3 has 14 amino acids. The V gene's germline CDR1 is KGHSH and CDR2 LQKENI. CDR3 bases: TGTGCCAGCTCACGGAGCAGGGGCCAAGAGACCCAGTACTTC. This translates into CASSRSRGQETQYF.

The chain is built from TRBV20-1 and TRBJ2-5; TRBD2 aligns across 14 bases. The ends lost 1 base at V and 4 bases at J; junction bases unmatched: 2. There are 15 residues in the CDR3. Germline CDR1 DFQATT, CDR2 SNEGSKA (reference sequence). The CDR3 coding sequence is TGCAGTGCTAGAGGACTAGCGGGGGGGGGAGAGACCCAGTACTTC. This encodes CSARGLAGGGETQYF.

This clonotype was observed once. The junction differs from germline at one of its ends, possibly a read error. This chain links TRBV20-1 with TRBJ2-3; 8 nucleotides align to TRBD2. Looked up from germline, CDR1 is DFQATT and CDR2 is SNEGSKA (reference sequence). There are 14 residues in the CDR3. The CDR3 is CGAGAAGGTDTQYF. The DNA for the CDR3 is TGCGGTGCTGGTGCAGCGGGGGGCACAGATACGCAGTATTTT.